This T cell receptor (beta chain) was sequenced during a study of shared clonotypes between healthy human individuals. About the research overall: Two women and three men aged 18 to 49 made up the donors.

The V segment lost 10 bases and the J segment 3 bases; nucleotides outside the gene matches: 7. Germline V gene lookup returns CDR1 MNHNS and CDR2 SASEGT. The CDR3 length is 13 residues. Overall study findings and caveats: Larger richness was generally estimated for naive than memory subsets. Tissue TCR repertoires likely differ from these blood-only repertoires.

A remark on this clone: Its specificity is unknown.

Repertoires were generated with immunoSEQ multiplex PCR, while TCRdb's copy carries only in-frame clones and drops some. The sample contains 650,000 to 800,000 clones, 90% to 95% of which appear only once. Positively selected for CCR7, the CD45RO-negative cells used as naive CD8 cells excluded terminally differentiated effector memory CD45RA+ cells. Donors, healthy HIV-negative adults, lacked recent acute infections or vaccinations. This chain joins TRBV6-1 and TRBJ2-7; 9 nucleotides line up with TRBD2. What was sequenced was naive CD8+ T cells sorted from blood. The receptor was derived from a man younger than 40 in good health. The CDR3 DNA follows: TGTGCCATAGTTAGCGGGAGTCGCTACGAGCAGTACTTC. Translating it yields CAIVSGSRYEQYF.